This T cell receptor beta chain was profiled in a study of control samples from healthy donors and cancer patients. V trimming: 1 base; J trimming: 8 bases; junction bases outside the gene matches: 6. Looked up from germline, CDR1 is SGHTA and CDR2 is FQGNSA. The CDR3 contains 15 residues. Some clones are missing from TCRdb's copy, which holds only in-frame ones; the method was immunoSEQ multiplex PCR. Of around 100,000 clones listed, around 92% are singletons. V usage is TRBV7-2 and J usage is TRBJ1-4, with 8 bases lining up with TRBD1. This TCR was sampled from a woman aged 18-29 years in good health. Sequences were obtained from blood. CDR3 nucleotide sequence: TGTGCCAGCAGCTTAGTCGCAGGGGGCTGGGAAAAACTGTTTTTT. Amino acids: CASSLVAGGWEKLFF.